A selection of T cell receptor beta chains follows, all from one sample in a study of CD8 T cells in ankylosing spondylitis. TCRdb fed the 5' RACE reads into MiXCR, producing one record per CDR3 protein. The table has hundreds of thousands of distinct CDR3 sequences, 20% to 25% seen once. Sample: blood, either unsorted or a sorted T cell fraction (not recorded which). The receptors derive from a male donor with ankylosing spondylitis or in good health (not recorded which). Both conserved end residues are part of each CDR3. D genes are given only for firm matches. Expanded clones are given a class, and other clones once, few, many or no size at all.

J gene: TRBJ2-5; CDR3 length: 15; V gene: TRBV2; clone size: .; D gene: .; CDR3 protein: CASSVSGWDRETQYF; CDR3 DNA: TGTGCCAGCAGTGTATCGGGTTGGGACCGAGAGACCCAGTACTTC
J gene: TRBJ2-7; CDR3 length: 15; V gene: TRBV9; clone size: .; D gene: TRBD1; CDR3 protein: CASSVGGTGAYEQYF; CDR3 DNA: TGTGCCAGCAGCGTAGGGGGGACAGGGGCCTACGAGCAGTACTTC
J gene: TRBJ2-1; CDR3 length: 12; V gene: TRBV30; clone size: few; D gene: .; CDR3 protein: CAWSVSLDEQFF; CDR3 DNA: TGTGCCTGGAGTGTGAGTCTCGATGAGCAGTTCTTC
J gene: TRBJ2-7; CDR3 length: 14; V gene: TRBV20-1; clone size: .; D gene: .; CDR3 protein: CSAEGKGGAYEQYF; CDR3 DNA: TGCAGTGCTGAGGGTAAAGGCGGAGCCTACGAGCAGTACTTC
J gene: TRBJ2-5; CDR3 length: 14; V gene: TRBV5-1; clone size: .; D gene: .; CDR3 protein: CASSLGEAKETQYF; CDR3 DNA: TGCGCCAGCAGCTTGGGAGAGGCAAAGGAGACCCAGTACTTC
J gene: TRBJ2-3; CDR3 length: 17; V gene: TRBV20-1; clone size: once; D gene: .; CDR3 protein: CSARKEDQSSSTDTQYF; CDR3 DNA: TGCAGTGCTAGAAAAGAGGACCAGTCCTCTAGCACAGATACGCAGTATTTT
J gene: TRBJ2-1; CDR3 length: 14; V gene: TRBV6-2/TRBV6-3; clone size: few; D gene: .; CDR3 protein: CASSSGQNYNEQFF; CDR3 DNA: TGTGCCAGCAGTTCTGGGCAGAATTACAATGAGCAGTTCTTC
J gene: TRBJ2-1; CDR3 length: 14; V gene: TRBV2; clone size: .; D gene: .; CDR3 protein: CASRKGPNYNEQFF; CDR3 DNA: TGTGCCAGCAGGAAAGGCCCTAACTACAATGAGCAGTTCTTC
J gene: TRBJ2-3; CDR3 length: 16; V gene: TRBV27; clone size: .; D gene: TRBD2; CDR3 protein: CASSLFLAGGTDTQYF; CDR3 DNA: TGTGCCAGCAGTTTATTCTTAGCGGGGGGTACAGATACGCAGTATTTT
J gene: TRBJ1-5; CDR3 length: 15; V gene: TRBV28; clone size: few; D gene: TRBD1; CDR3 protein: CASSWGQGGNQPQHF; CDR3 DNA: TGTGCCAGCAGTTGGGGACAGGGCGGCAATCAGCCCCAGCATTTT
J gene: TRBJ1-6; CDR3 length: 18; V gene: TRBV11-1; clone size: .; D gene: TRBD1; CDR3 protein: CASSLPGQGMGYNSPLHF; CDR3 DNA: TGTGCCAGCAGCCTCCCGGGACAGGGGATGGGGTATAATTCACCCCTCCACTTT
J gene: TRBJ2-3; CDR3 length: 15; V gene: TRBV29-1; clone size: few; D gene: .; CDR3 protein: CSVEDLDFITDTQYF; CDR3 DNA: TGCAGCGTTGAAGACCTGGACTTCATTACAGATACGCAGTATTTT
J gene: TRBJ2-5; CDR3 length: 14; V gene: TRBV24-1; clone size: .; D gene: .; CDR3 protein: CATSDPGPGRTQYF; CDR3 DNA: TGTGCCACCAGTGACCCCGGACCGGGGAGGACCCAGTACTTC
J gene: TRBJ2-1; CDR3 length: 15; V gene: TRBV27; clone size: few; D gene: TRBD2; CDR3 protein: CASSQGTSGYNEQFF; CDR3 DNA: TGTGCCAGCAGTCAGGGGACTAGCGGTTACAATGAGCAGTTCTTC
J gene: TRBJ2-7; CDR3 length: 13; V gene: TRBV11-2; clone size: .; D gene: .; CDR3 protein: CASSPEWGNEQYF; CDR3 DNA: TGTGCCAGCAGCCCCGAGTGGGGGAACGAGCAGTACTTC
J gene: TRBJ2-7; CDR3 length: 14; V gene: TRBV9; clone size: few; D gene: .; CDR3 protein: CASSVEGDSYEQYF; CDR3 DNA: TGTGCCAGCAGCGTAGAAGGAGACTCCTACGAGCAGTACTTC
J gene: TRBJ1-1; CDR3 length: 14; V gene: TRBV5-1; clone size: .; D gene: .; CDR3 protein: CASSLEGYSTEAFF; CDR3 DNA: TGCGCCAGCAGCTTGGAGGGATATAGCACTGAAGCTTTCTTT
J gene: TRBJ1-2; CDR3 length: 18; V gene: TRBV13; clone size: few; D gene: TRBD1; CDR3 protein: CASSTSGFGTGGNYGYTF; CDR3 DNA: TGTGCCAGCAGCACCAGTGGGTTCGGGACAGGGGGAAACTATGGCTACACCTTC
J gene: TRBJ1-4; CDR3 length: 16; V gene: TRBV12-3/TRBV12-4; clone size: many; D gene: .; CDR3 protein: CASSLQLRADNEKLFF; CDR3 DNA: TGTGCCAGCAGCTTACAATTAAGGGCCGACAATGAAAAACTGTTTTTT
J gene: TRBJ2-3; CDR3 length: 15; V gene: TRBV12-2; clone size: .; D gene: .; CDR3 protein: CAIPPPEPSTDTQYF; CDR3 DNA: TGTGCAATTCCCCCCCCGGAACCTAGCACAGATACGCAGTATTTT
J gene: TRBJ2-2; CDR3 length: 14; V gene: TRBV12-3/TRBV12-4; clone size: .; D gene: .; CDR3 protein: CASSLQLRTGELFF; CDR3 DNA: TGTGCCAGCAGTCTACAGTTGCGCACCGGGGAGCTGTTTTTT
J gene: TRBJ1-5; CDR3 length: 14; V gene: TRBV4-1; clone size: few; D gene: .; CDR3 protein: CASSQTLSPRSQHF; CDR3 DNA: TGCGCCAGCAGCCAAACCCTAAGCCCTCGGTCCCAGCATTTT
J gene: TRBJ2-7; CDR3 length: 15; V gene: TRBV3-1; clone size: .; D gene: TRBD1; CDR3 protein: CASSQSGQGGYEQYF; CDR3 DNA: TGTGCCAGCAGCCAATCAGGACAGGGGGGTTACGAGCAGTACTTC
J gene: TRBJ2-1; CDR3 length: 15; V gene: TRBV6-4; clone size: .; D gene: .; CDR3 protein: CASSDSFSTVDEQFF; CDR3 DNA: TGTGCCAGCAGTGACTCGTTCAGCACGGTGGATGAGCAGTTCTTC
J gene: TRBJ2-1; CDR3 length: 15; V gene: TRBV7-9; clone size: few; D gene: .; CDR3 protein: CASSLGDQWVNEQFF; CDR3 DNA: TGTGCCAGCAGCTTAGGGGACCAGTGGGTCAATGAGCAGTTCTTC
J gene: TRBJ2-1; CDR3 length: 12; V gene: TRBV2; clone size: .; D gene: .; CDR3 protein: CASLEEYAEQFF; CDR3 DNA: TGTGCCAGTCTTGAGGAGTATGCTGAGCAGTTCTTC
J gene: TRBJ2-7; CDR3 length: 16; V gene: TRBV20-1; clone size: few; D gene: .; CDR3 protein: CSARGGVLASSYEQYF; CDR3 DNA: TGCAGTGCTAGAGGTGGCGTCCTAGCATCATCCTACGAGCAGTACTTC
J gene: TRBJ2-5; CDR3 length: 13; V gene: TRBV10-2; clone size: few; D gene: .; CDR3 protein: CASISSTGSTQYF; CDR3 DNA: TGCGCCAGCATTTCCTCGACCGGGAGCACCCAGTACTTC
J gene: TRBJ2-3; CDR3 length: 16; V gene: TRBV12-3/TRBV12-4; clone size: few; D gene: TRBD2; CDR3 protein: CASRLSILAGSDTQYF; CDR3 DNA: TGTGCCAGCAGATTGTCCATATTAGCGGGGTCAGATACGCAGTATTTT
J gene: TRBJ2-3; CDR3 length: 14; V gene: TRBV7-9; clone size: few; D gene: TRBD2; CDR3 protein: CASCFGGVQDTQYF; CDR3 DNA: TGTGCCAGCTGTTTTGGGGGGGTTCAAGATACGCAGTATTTT
J gene: TRBJ2-1; CDR3 length: 15; V gene: TRBV12-3/TRBV12-4; clone size: few; D gene: .; CDR3 protein: CASSYGGVGYNEQFF; CDR3 DNA: TGTGCCAGCAGTTATGGCGGGGTGGGCTACAATGAGCAGTTCTTC
J gene: TRBJ2-1; CDR3 length: 17; V gene: TRBV7-9; clone size: .; D gene: TRBD1; CDR3 protein: CASSALGTGSLYNEQFF; CDR3 DNA: TGTGCCAGCAGCGCACTCGGGACAGGGTCTCTCTACAATGAGCAGTTCTTC
J gene: TRBJ2-5; CDR3 length: 19; V gene: TRBV10-3; clone size: few; D gene: .; CDR3 protein: CAISESDQPVTDLQETQYF; CDR3 DNA: TGTGCCATCAGTGAGTCCGACCAACCGGTGACAGACCTCCAAGAGACCCAGTACTTC
J gene: TRBJ2-7; CDR3 length: 13; V gene: TRBV20-1; clone size: few; D gene: .; CDR3 protein: CSATQGGFDEQYF; CDR3 DNA: TGCAGTGCCACCCAAGGCGGGTTCGACGAGCAGTACTTC
J gene: TRBJ2-7; CDR3 length: 15; V gene: TRBV10-3; clone size: .; D gene: TRBD1; CDR3 protein: CAISLRDSPTYEQYF; CDR3 DNA: TGTGCCATCAGCCTCCGGGACAGCCCTACCTACGAGCAGTACTTC
J gene: TRBJ2-5; CDR3 length: 15; V gene: TRBV5-6; clone size: .; D gene: .; CDR3 protein: CASSLRRAPGETQYF; CDR3 DNA: TGTGCCAGCAGCTTGCGTCGGGCGCCTGGGGAGACCCAGTACTTC
J gene: TRBJ2-2; CDR3 length: 15; V gene: TRBV27; clone size: few; D gene: TRBD1; CDR3 protein: CASSLRAGGTGELFF; CDR3 DNA: TGTGCCAGCAGTTTAAGGGCAGGGGGCACCGGGGAGCTGTTTTTT
J gene: TRBJ2-1; CDR3 length: 15; V gene: TRBV6-1; clone size: few; D gene: .; CDR3 protein: CASSERPESYNEQFF; CDR3 DNA: TGTGCCAGCAGTGAGAGGCCAGAATCCTACAATGAGCAGTTCTTC
J gene: TRBJ2-7; CDR3 length: 13; V gene: TRBV7-9; clone size: many; D gene: .; CDR3 protein: CASSLVSPYEQYF; CDR3 DNA: TGTGCCAGCAGCTTAGTATCCCCCTACGAGCAGTACTTC
J gene: TRBJ2-1; CDR3 length: 14; V gene: TRBV7-7; clone size: .; D gene: .; CDR3 protein: CASSLAGTPDEQFF; CDR3 DNA: TGTGCCAGCAGCTTAGCGGGGACACCCGATGAGCAGTTCTTC
J gene: TRBJ2-7; CDR3 length: 16; V gene: TRBV29-1; clone size: few; D gene: TRBD1; CDR3 protein: CSVEGPGDRETYEQYF; CDR3 DNA: TGCAGCGTTGAGGGGCCCGGGGACAGGGAAACCTACGAGCAGTACTTC
J gene: TRBJ2-7; CDR3 length: 15; V gene: TRBV15; clone size: few; D gene: .; CDR3 protein: CATTDSPSSSYEQYF; CDR3 DNA: TGTGCCACCACCGACTCCCCGTCGAGCTCCTACGAGCAGTACTTC
J gene: TRBJ2-3; CDR3 length: 16; V gene: TRBV2; clone size: few; D gene: TRBD2; CDR3 protein: CASTGPLAGGTDTQYF; CDR3 DNA: TGTGCCAGCACCGGCCCACTAGCGGGGGGCACAGATACGCAGTATTTT
J gene: TRBJ1-3; CDR3 length: 14; V gene: TRBV5-1; clone size: .; D gene: .; CDR3 protein: CASSWGEAGNTIYF; CDR3 DNA: TGCGCCAGCAGCTGGGGTGAGGCTGGAAACACCATATATTTT
J gene: TRBJ1-1; CDR3 length: 16; V gene: TRBV13; clone size: .; D gene: TRBD1; CDR3 protein: CASSSVQGGSNTEAFF; CDR3 DNA: TGTGCCAGCAGCTCTGTACAGGGGGGTTCGAACACTGAAGCTTTCTTT
J gene: TRBJ1-2; CDR3 length: 13; V gene: TRBV5-1; clone size: .; D gene: .; CDR3 protein: CASSLDMNYGYTF; CDR3 DNA: TGCGCCAGCAGCCTGGACATGAACTATGGCTACACCTTC
J gene: TRBJ2-6; CDR3 length: 18; V gene: TRBV4-2; clone size: few; D gene: .; CDR3 protein: CASSQDSEGPSGANVLTF; CDR3 DNA: TGTGCCAGCAGCCAAGATTCAGAGGGGCCCTCTGGGGCCAACGTCCTGACTTTC
J gene: TRBJ2-1; CDR3 length: 15; V gene: TRBV7-3; clone size: .; D gene: .; CDR3 protein: CASSSHPGFGGGQFF; CDR3 DNA: TGTGCCAGCAGCTCCCACCCGGGTTTCGGGGGTGGGCAGTTCTTC
J gene: TRBJ2-1; CDR3 length: 15; V gene: TRBV20-1; clone size: few; D gene: .; CDR3 protein: CSATSYLDTYNEQFF; CDR3 DNA: TGCAGTGCTACCTCCTACCTCGACACCTACAATGAGCAGTTCTTC
J gene: TRBJ2-7; CDR3 length: 14; V gene: TRBV27; clone size: .; D gene: .; CDR3 protein: CASSLSPGADEQYF; CDR3 DNA: TGTGCCAGCAGTTTATCCCCAGGGGCGGACGAGCAGTACTTC
J gene: TRBJ2-7; CDR3 length: 14; V gene: TRBV7-9; clone size: .; D gene: .; CDR3 protein: CASSPRLGLYEQYF; CDR3 DNA: TGTGCCAGCAGCCCCAGGTTGGGTTTATACGAGCAGTACTTC
J gene: TRBJ2-1; CDR3 length: 16; V gene: TRBV27; clone size: few; D gene: TRBD2; CDR3 protein: CASSPGLAGASDEQFF; CDR3 DNA: TGTGCCAGCAGTCCCGGACTAGCGGGGGCTTCCGATGAGCAGTTCTTC
J gene: TRBJ1-1; CDR3 length: 15; V gene: TRBV4-1; clone size: few; D gene: TRBD1; CDR3 protein: CASSQQTGVNTEAFF; CDR3 DNA: TGCGCCAGCAGCCAGCAGACAGGGGTAAACACTGAAGCTTTCTTT
J gene: TRBJ2-3; CDR3 length: 16; V gene: TRBV11-2; clone size: few; D gene: .; CDR3 protein: CASSLAGREFTDTQYF; CDR3 DNA: TGTGCCAGCAGCTTAGCGGGCCGGGAATTTACAGATACGCAGTATTTT
J gene: TRBJ2-5; CDR3 length: 13; V gene: TRBV10-2; clone size: .; D gene: .; CDR3 protein: CASQASVQETQYF; CDR3 DNA: TGCGCCAGCCAAGCGAGTGTCCAAGAGACCCAGTACTTC
J gene: TRBJ2-5; CDR3 length: 13; V gene: TRBV27; clone size: .; D gene: .; CDR3 protein: CASSFWPTETQYF; CDR3 DNA: TGTGCCAGCAGTTTTTGGCCGACGGAGACCCAGTACTTC
J gene: TRBJ2-3; CDR3 length: 17; V gene: TRBV15; clone size: .; D gene: TRBD2; CDR3 protein: CATSRDLAGASTDTQYF; CDR3 DNA: TGTGCCACCAGCAGGGACCTAGCGGGGGCTAGCACAGATACGCAGTATTTT
J gene: TRBJ2-2; CDR3 length: 18; V gene: TRBV5-6; clone size: .; D gene: TRBD2; CDR3 protein: CASSLERTSGGPVGELFF; CDR3 DNA: TGTGCCAGCAGCTTGGAACGAACTAGCGGGGGGCCCGTGGGGGAGCTGTTTTTT
J gene: TRBJ2-1; CDR3 length: 17; V gene: TRBV28; clone size: many; D gene: TRBD2; CDR3 protein: CASRSDSPSGGYNEQFF; CDR3 DNA: TGTGCCAGCAGATCGGACTCTCCCAGCGGGGGGTACAATGAGCAGTTCTTC
J gene: TRBJ2-5; CDR3 length: 13; V gene: TRBV9; clone size: .; D gene: TRBD2; CDR3 protein: CASSEGTRETQYF; CDR3 DNA: TGTGCCAGCAGCGAGGGGACTAGGGAGACCCAGTACTTC